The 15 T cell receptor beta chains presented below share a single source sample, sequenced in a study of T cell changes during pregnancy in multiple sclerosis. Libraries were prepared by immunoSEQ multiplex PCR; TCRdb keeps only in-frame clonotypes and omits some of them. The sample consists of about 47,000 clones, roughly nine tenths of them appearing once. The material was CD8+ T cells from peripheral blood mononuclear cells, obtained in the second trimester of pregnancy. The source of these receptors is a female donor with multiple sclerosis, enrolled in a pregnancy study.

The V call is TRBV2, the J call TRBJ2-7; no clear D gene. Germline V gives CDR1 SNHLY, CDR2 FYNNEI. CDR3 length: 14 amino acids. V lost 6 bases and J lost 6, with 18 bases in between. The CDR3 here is CASRARQNSPEQYF. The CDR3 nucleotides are TGTGCCAGCAGGGCACGTCAGAATTCCCCCGAGCAGTACTTC.

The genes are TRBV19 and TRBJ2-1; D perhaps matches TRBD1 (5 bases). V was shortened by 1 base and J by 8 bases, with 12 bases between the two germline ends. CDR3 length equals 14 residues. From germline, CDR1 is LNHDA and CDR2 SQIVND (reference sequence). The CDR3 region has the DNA TGTGCCAGTAGTATAGGTCCAGGGCAGGATGAGCAGTTCTTC. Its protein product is CASSIGPGQDEQFF.

The CDR3 region has the DNA TGCGCCAGCAGCCAAGGCTTACAGGGAGCTTTCTATGGCTACACCTTC. Its translation: CASSQGLQGAFYGYTF. V and J are TRBV4-1 and TRBJ1-2; maybe TRBD1 (6 bases). CDR1 MGHRA and CDR2 YSYEKL come from the germline V gene. V gave up 1 base and J gave up 4 bases, with 16 bases separating them. The CDR3 covers 16 residues.

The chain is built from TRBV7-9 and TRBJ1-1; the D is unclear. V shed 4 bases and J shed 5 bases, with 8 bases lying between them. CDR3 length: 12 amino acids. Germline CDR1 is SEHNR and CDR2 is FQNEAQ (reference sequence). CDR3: CASSYTGTEAFF. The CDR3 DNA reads TGTGCCAGCAGCTATACTGGTACTGAAGCTTTCTTT.

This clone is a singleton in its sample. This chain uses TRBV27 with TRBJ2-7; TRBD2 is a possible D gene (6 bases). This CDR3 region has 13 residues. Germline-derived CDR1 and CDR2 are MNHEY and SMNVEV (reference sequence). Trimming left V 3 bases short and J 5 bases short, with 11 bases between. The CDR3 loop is CASSFGGTDEQYF. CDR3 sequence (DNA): TGTGCCAGCAGTTTTGGAGGGACCGACGAGCAGTACTTC.

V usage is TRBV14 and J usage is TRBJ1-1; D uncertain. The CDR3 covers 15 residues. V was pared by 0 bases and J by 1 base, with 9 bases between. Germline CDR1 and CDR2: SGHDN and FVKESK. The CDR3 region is CASSQEDTANTEAFF. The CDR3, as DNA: TGTGCCAGCAGCCAAGAGGATACAGCGAACACTGAAGCTTTCTTT.

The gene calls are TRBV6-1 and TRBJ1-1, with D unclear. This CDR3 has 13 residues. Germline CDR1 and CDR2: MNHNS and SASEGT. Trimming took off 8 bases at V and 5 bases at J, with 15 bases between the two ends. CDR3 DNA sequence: TGTGCCAGCTGTCTGGTCCTCCGGACTGAAGCTTTCTTT. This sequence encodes CASCLVLRTEAFF.

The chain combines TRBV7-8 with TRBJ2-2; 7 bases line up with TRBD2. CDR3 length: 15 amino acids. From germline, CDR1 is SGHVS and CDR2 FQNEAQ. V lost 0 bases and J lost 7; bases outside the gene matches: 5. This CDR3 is CASSLAPLASGELFF. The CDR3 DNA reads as TGTGCCAGCAGCTTAGCGCCACTAGCGAGCGGGGAGCTGTTTTTT.

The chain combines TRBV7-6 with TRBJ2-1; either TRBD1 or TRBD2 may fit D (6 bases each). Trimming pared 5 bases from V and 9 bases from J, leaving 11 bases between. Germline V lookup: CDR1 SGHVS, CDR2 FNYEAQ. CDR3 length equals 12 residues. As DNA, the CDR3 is TGTGCCAGCAGCCTAGGAGGGGGTGAGCAGTTCTTC. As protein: CASSLGGGEQFF.

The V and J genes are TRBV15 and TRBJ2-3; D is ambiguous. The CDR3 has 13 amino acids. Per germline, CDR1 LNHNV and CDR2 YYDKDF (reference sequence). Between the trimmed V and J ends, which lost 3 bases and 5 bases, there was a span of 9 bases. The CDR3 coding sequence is TGTGCCACCAGCAGTGGCGGCGAAGATACGCAGTATTTT. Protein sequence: CATSSGGEDTQYF.

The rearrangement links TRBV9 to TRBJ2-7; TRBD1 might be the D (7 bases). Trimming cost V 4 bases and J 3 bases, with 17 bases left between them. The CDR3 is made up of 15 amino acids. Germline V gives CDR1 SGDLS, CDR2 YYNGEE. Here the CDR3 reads CASSPTPGGIYEQYF. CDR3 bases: TGTGCCAGCAGCCCCACACCAGGGGGGATCTACGAGCAGTACTTC.

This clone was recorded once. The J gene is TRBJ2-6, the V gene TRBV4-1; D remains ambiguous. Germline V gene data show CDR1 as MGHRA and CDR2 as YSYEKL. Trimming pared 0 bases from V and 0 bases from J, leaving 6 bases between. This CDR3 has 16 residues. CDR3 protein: CASSQERGSGANVLTF. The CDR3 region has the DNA TGCGCCAGCAGCCAAGAGAGAGGCTCTGGGGCCAACGTCCTGACTTTC.

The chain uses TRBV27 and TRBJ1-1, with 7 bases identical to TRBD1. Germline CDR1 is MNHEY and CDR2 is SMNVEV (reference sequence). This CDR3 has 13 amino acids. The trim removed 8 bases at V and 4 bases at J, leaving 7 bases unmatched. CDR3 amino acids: CASLTGYGTEAFF. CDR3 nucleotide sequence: TGTGCCAGCCTGACAGGGTACGGCACTGAAGCTTTCTTT.

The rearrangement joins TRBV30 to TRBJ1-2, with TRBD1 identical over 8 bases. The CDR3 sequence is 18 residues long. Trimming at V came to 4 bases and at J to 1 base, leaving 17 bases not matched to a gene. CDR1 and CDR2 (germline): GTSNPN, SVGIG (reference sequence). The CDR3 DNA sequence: TGTGCCTGGACCAAGGGGATTCGACAGGGGCCTAATAACTATGGCTACACCTTC. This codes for CAWTKGIRQGPNNYGYTF.

The CDR3 sequence is CASSSHPRDTVDSNQPQHF. CDR3 DNA sequence: TGTGCCAGCAGCTCCCATCCCCGGGACACCGTTGATAGCAATCAGCCCCAGCATTTT. The chain carries TRBV7-9 and TRBJ1-5; possible D gene TRBD1, 6 bases. The V end was cut by 4 bases, the J end by 0 bases, with 22 bases between. The CDR3 contains 19 residues. CDR1 is SEHNR, CDR2 FQNEAQ, per germline (reference sequence).